Each of the 9 T cell receptor beta chains below was sequenced from the same sample in a study of CD8+ T cells in alopecia areata. Treatment specified: oral pan-JAK inhibitor, 5-10 mg twice daily. Sequencing templates came from extracted RNA that was reverse transcribed into cDNA. Here immunoSEQ multiplex PCR was the method, and the copy in TCRdb shows in-frame clones only, minus some. Of roughly 210,000 clones in the sample, roughly two fifths were seen once. The source was CD4+ T cells sorted from blood, collected between weeks 36 and 40, from a patient treated with tofacitinib. The receptors were gathered from a human donor with alopecia areata.

This clone occurred a few times. The chain uses TRBV7-9 and TRBJ1-2; D not resolved. Germline assignment: CDR1 SEHNR and CDR2 FQNEAQ (reference sequence). V was trimmed by 2 bases and J by 3 bases, leaving 4 bases between them. The CDR3 has 12 residues. CDR3 sequence: CASSLQDYGYTF. The CDR3 DNA is TGTGCCAGCAGCTTACAGGACTATGGCTACACCTTC.

The rearrangement uses TRBV4-1 and TRBJ2-2; 9 bases line up with TRBD1. Germline V lookup: CDR1 MGHRA, CDR2 YSYEKL. The V and J ends lost 6 bases and 7 bases, in that order; junction bases with no gene match: 12. The CDR3 is 16 amino acids. The CDR3 reads CASSFIPGQGVGELFF. Here the CDR3 DNA reads TGCGCCAGCAGTTTCATACCGGGACAGGGTGTCGGGGAGCTGTTTTTT.

The rearrangement joins TRBV18 to TRBJ2-1; TRBD2 matches at 11 bases. Unmatched junction bases numbered 5, after V lost 1 base and J lost 9 bases. The germline CDR1 and CDR2 sequences are KGHSH and LQKENI. The CDR3 covers 15 residues. In nucleotides, the CDR3 is TGTGCCAGCTCACCACTACTAGCGGGAGTTGGTGAGCAGTTCTTC. It translates to CASSPLLAGVGEQFF.

The gene calls are TRBV7-8 and TRBJ2-1; 15 positions agree with TRBD2. CDR1 SGHVS and CDR2 FQNEAQ come from the germline V gene. The CDR3 is 15 residues long. The V segment lost 6 bases and the J segment 10 bases; nucleotides outside the gene matches: 7. In DNA, the CDR3 is TGTGCCAGCAGACCAAGGACTAGCGGGAGGGTGGAGCAGTTCTTC. Protein: CASRPRTSGRVEQFF.

The rearrangement links TRBV30 to TRBJ2-7; 9 bases match TRBD1. With 4 bases clipped from V and 6 bases from J, the junction kept 10 bases outside the gene matches. Germline loops: CDR1 GTSNPN, CDR2 SVGIG (reference sequence). The CDR3 is 14 amino acids. The CDR3 coding sequence is TGTGCCTGGACCGGGACAGGGTTTTCGTCCGAGCAGTACTTC. Translating gives CAWTGTGFSSEQYF.

The rearrangement joins TRBV28 to TRBJ2-1; possible D gene TRBD2, 6 bases. This CDR3 contains 16 residues. In germline, CDR1 is MDHEN, CDR2 SYDVKM. V was trimmed by 5 bases and J by 5 bases, leaving 19 bases between them. CDR3 sequence: CASSPVGSGQNNEQFF. CDR3 DNA sequence: TGTGCCAGCAGTCCTGTGGGAAGCGGGCAGAACAATGAGCAGTTCTTC.

The chain joins TRBV10-3 to TRBJ2-1; 11 positions match TRBD2. This CDR3 comprises 16 residues. V dropped 1 base and J dropped 3; count of bases not matched to a gene: 2. Per the germline V gene, CDR1 is ENHRY and CDR2 is SYGVKD. Here the CDR3 reads CAISEFTSGSYNEQFF. The CDR3 nucleotides are TGTGCCATCAGTGAGTTCACTAGCGGGAGCTACAATGAGCAGTTCTTC.

The chain employs TRBV28 and TRBJ1-5; possible D gene TRBD1, 6 bases. This CDR3 is 14 amino acids long. Trimming took 6 bases from V and 7 from J, leaving 16 bases between them. CDR1 is MDHEN, CDR2 SYDVKM, per germline. The CDR3 DNA follows: TGTGCCAGCAGCCGAAGTGGGGGGCTCCAGCCCCAGCATTTT. This encodes CASSRSGGLQPQHF.

This sequence joins TRBV9 and TRBJ1-6; possible D gene TRBD1, 5 bases. The germline V gene has CDR1 SGDLS and CDR2 YYNGEE. V was trimmed by 0 bases and J by 5 bases, leaving 6 bases between them. CDR3 length: 14 residues. The CDR3 DNA sequence: TGTGCCAGCAGCGTAGGACAGAATAATTCACCCCTCCACTTT. It specifies CASSVGQNNSPLHF.